These T cell receptor beta chains were read from a single sample in a study of vaccination effects on CD4 cells after COVID-19. These receptors are not linked to any known antigen. Produced via immunoSEQ multiplex PCR; TCRdb's table is partial and in-frame only. The data hold around 59,000 clones, with around 78% observed a single time. The material was CD4+ T cells from PBMCs cultured with HCoV-OC43 spike peptides, obtained after COVID-19 vaccination. The receptors come from a human donor who received a COVID-19 vaccine. CDR3s include the opening cysteine and the closing phenylalanine or tryptophan. A D gene is named only where the DNA matches it firmly. Clone size is not always given. Where it is, it says once, few, many or a class for expanded clones.

v_gene: TRBV11-2; j_gene: TRBJ1-1; abundance: -; d_gene: TRBD1; CDR3aa: CASSATGDTEAFF; CDR3nt: TGTGCCAGCAGCGCGACAGGGGACACTGAAGCTTTCTTT
v_gene: TRBV5-5; j_gene: TRBJ2-1; abundance: -; d_gene: -; CDR3aa: CAHGGTPYNEQFF; CDR3nt: TGTGCCCACGGGGGGACACCTTACAATGAGCAGTTCTTC
v_gene: TRBV6-5; j_gene: TRBJ2-5; abundance: -; d_gene: -; CDR3aa: CASRQGSETQYF; CDR3nt: TGTGCCAGCAGACAGGGTAGCGAGACCCAGTACTTC
v_gene: TRBV7-2; j_gene: TRBJ2-1; abundance: -; d_gene: TRBD1; CDR3aa: CASSRTGQNSYNEQFF; CDR3nt: TGTGCCAGCAGCCGGACAGGGCAAAACTCCTACAATGAGCAGTTCTTC
v_gene: TRBV5-1; j_gene: TRBJ2-3; abundance: -; d_gene: TRBD2; CDR3aa: CASSLSGGEDTQYF; CDR3nt: TGCGCCAGCAGCCTGAGCGGGGGTGAAGATACGCAGTATTTT
v_gene: TRBV12-3/TRBV12-4; j_gene: TRBJ1-3; abundance: -; d_gene: -; CDR3aa: CASQTHSGNTIYF; CDR3nt: TGTGCCAGTCAGACACACTCTGGAAACACCATATATTTT
v_gene: TRBV18; j_gene: TRBJ2-2; abundance: -; d_gene: TRBD2; CDR3aa: CASSPSIAGGNTGELFF; CDR3nt: TGTGCCAGCTCACCCTCGATAGCGGGGGGGAACACCGGGGAGCTGTTTTTT
v_gene: TRBV19; j_gene: TRBJ2-3; abundance: -; d_gene: TRBD2; CDR3aa: CASSSSSGADTQYF; CDR3nt: TGTGCCAGTAGTTCCTCGAGCGGGGCAGATACGCAGTATTTT
v_gene: TRBV6-1; j_gene: TRBJ1-5; abundance: -; d_gene: -; CDR3aa: CASSGTGSWASQPQHF; CDR3nt: TGTGCCAGCAGTGGTACCGGGAGCTGGGCATCTCAGCCCCAGCATTTT
v_gene: TRBV9; j_gene: TRBJ2-2; abundance: -; d_gene: -; CDR3aa: CASSPGGANPAGELFF; CDR3nt: TGTGCCAGCAGCCCCGGCGGCGCGAATCCCGCCGGGGAGCTGTTTTTT
v_gene: TRBV6-5; j_gene: TRBJ2-5; abundance: -; d_gene: TRBD2; CDR3aa: CASSYVSRGYQETQYF; CDR3nt: TGTGCCAGCAGTTACGTGTCGCGGGGGTACCAAGAGACCCAGTACTTC
v_gene: TRBV7-3; j_gene: TRBJ2-5; abundance: -; d_gene: -; CDR3aa: CASSLTGNQETQYF; CDR3nt: TGTGCCAGCAGCTTAACGGGCAACCAAGAGACCCAGTACTTC
v_gene: TRBV2; j_gene: TRBJ2-5; abundance: -; d_gene: TRBD2; CDR3aa: CASSTGTRGETQYF; CDR3nt: TGTGCCAGCAGTACCGGGACTAGGGGTGAGACCCAGTACTTC
v_gene: TRBV25-1; j_gene: TRBJ2-1; abundance: few; d_gene: -; CDR3aa: CASSEGGSRNEQFF; CDR3nt: TGTGCCAGCAGTGAAGGAGGCAGTCGGAATGAGCAGTTCTTC
v_gene: TRBV3-1/TRBV3-2; j_gene: TRBJ2-5; abundance: -; d_gene: -; CDR3aa: CASSQDRGLLGYF; CDR3nt: TGTGCCAGCAGCCAAGATCGCGGGCTGCTCGGCTACTTC
v_gene: TRBV5-8; j_gene: TRBJ1-1; abundance: -; d_gene: -; CDR3aa: CASPGQGRTEAFF; CDR3nt: TGTGCCAGCCCGGGGCAGGGGCGAACTGAAGCTTTCTTT